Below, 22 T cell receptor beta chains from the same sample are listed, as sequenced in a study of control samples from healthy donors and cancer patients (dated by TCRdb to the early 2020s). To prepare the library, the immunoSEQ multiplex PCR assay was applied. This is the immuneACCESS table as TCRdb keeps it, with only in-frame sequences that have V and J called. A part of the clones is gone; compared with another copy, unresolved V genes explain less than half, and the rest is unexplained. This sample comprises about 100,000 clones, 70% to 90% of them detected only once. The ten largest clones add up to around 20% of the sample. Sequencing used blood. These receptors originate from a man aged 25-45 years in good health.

The CDR3: CASSVEGGPGNTIYF. In DNA form, the CDR3 reads TGTGCCAGCAGCGTAGAGGGAGGGCCCGGAAACACCATATATTTT. The chain joins TRBV9 to TRBJ1-3; D ambiguous. Germline lookup yields CDR1 SGDLS and CDR2 YYNGEE. Trimming removed 0 bases from V and 4 bases from J, with 11 bases in between. The CDR3 spans 15 residues.

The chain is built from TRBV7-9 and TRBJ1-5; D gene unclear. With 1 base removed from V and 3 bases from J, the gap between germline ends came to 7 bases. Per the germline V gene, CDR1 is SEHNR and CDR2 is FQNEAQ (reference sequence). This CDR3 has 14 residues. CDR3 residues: CASSLGGFNQPQHF. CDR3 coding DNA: TGTGCCAGCAGCTTAGGTGGGTTCAATCAGCCCCAGCATTTT.

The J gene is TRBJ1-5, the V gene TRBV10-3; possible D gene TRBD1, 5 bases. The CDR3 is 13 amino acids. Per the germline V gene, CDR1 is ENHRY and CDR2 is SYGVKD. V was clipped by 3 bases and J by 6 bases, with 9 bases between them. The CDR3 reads CAISDREGQPQHF. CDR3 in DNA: TGTGCCATCAGTGACAGGGAAGGTCAGCCCCAGCATTTT.

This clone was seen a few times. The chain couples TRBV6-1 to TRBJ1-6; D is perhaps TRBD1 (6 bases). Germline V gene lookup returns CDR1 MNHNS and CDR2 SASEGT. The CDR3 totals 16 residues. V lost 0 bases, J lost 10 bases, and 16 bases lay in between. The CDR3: CASSEAVGGPGSPLHF. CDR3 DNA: TGTGCCAGCAGTGAAGCGGTCGGGGGGCCAGGCTCACCCCTCCACTTT.

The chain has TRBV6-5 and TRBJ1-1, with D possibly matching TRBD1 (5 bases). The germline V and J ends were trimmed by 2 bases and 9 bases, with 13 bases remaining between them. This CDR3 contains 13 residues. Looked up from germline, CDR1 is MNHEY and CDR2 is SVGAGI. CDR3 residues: CASSYRGVGQAFF. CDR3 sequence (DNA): TGTGCCAGCAGTTACAGGGGAGTTGGGCAAGCTTTCTTT.

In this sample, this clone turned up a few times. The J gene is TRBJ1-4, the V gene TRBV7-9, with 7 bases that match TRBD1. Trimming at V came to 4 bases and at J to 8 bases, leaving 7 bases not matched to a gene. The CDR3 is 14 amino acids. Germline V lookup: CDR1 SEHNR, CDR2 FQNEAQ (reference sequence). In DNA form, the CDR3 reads TGTGCCAGCAGCTCACAGGGGAATGGCGAAAAACTGTTTTTT. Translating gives CASSSQGNGEKLFF.

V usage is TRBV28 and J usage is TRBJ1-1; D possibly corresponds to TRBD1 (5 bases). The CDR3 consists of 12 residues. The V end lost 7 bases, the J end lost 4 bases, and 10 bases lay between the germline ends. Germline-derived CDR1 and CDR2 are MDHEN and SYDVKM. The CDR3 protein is CASTRGSTEAFF. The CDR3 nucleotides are TGTGCCAGCACGAGGGGAAGCACTGAAGCTTTCTTT.

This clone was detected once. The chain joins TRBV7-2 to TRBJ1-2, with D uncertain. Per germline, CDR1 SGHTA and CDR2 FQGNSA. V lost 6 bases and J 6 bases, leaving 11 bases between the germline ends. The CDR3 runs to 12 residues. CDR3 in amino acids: CASRKTVNGYTF. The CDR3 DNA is TGTGCCAGCAGGAAAACAGTGAATGGCTACACCTTC.

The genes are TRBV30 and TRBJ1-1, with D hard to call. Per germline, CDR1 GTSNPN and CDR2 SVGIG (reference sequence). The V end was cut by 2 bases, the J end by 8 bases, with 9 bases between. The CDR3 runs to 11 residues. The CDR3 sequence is CAWSLATEAFF. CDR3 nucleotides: TGTGCCTGGAGTTTAGCAACCGAAGCTTTCTTT.

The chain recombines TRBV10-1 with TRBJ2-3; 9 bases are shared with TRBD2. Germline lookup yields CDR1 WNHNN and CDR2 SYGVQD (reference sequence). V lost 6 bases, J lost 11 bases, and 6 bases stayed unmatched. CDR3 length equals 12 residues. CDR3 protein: CASSGAGGVQYF. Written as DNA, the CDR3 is TGCGCCAGCAGCGGAGCGGGGGGTGTGCAGTATTTT.

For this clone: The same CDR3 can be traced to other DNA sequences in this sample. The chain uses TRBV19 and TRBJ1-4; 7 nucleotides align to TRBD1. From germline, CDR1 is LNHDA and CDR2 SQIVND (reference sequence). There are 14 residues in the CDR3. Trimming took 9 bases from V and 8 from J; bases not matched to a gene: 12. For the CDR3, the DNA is TGTGCCAGCGGGGGAGAGGGGGCGGGGGAAAAACTGTTTTTT. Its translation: CASGGEGAGEKLFF. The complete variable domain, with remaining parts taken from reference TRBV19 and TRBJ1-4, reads DGGITQSPKYLFRKEGQNVTLSCEQNLNHDAMYWYRQDPGQGLRLIYYSQIVNDFQKGDIAEGYSVSREKKESFPLTVTSAQKNPTAFYLCASGGEGAGEKLFFGSGTQLSVL.

For the CDR3, the DNA is TGTGCCAGCAGCAGAACAGGGGTAGATGGCTACACCTTC. Translation gives CASSRTGVDGYTF. V usage is TRBV5-6 and J usage is TRBJ1-2, with 7 bases aligning to TRBD1. CDR1 and CDR2 from the germline V gene are SGHDT and YYEEEE. J lost 6 bases, V lost 4 bases, and 6 bases had no gene match. This CDR3 region has 13 residues.

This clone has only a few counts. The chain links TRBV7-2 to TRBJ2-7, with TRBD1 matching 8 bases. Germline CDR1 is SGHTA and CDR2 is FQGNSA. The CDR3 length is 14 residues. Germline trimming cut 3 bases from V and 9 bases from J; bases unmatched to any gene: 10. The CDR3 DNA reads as TGTGCCAGCAGCTTGGCCGGGACAGGCAAGGCGCAGTACTTC. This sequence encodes CASSLAGTGKAQYF.

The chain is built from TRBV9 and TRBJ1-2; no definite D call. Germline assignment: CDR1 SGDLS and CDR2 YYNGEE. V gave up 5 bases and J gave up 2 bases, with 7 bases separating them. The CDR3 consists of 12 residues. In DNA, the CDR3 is TGTGCCAGCAGGGCCTCGAACTATGGCTACACCTTC. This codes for CASRASNYGYTF.

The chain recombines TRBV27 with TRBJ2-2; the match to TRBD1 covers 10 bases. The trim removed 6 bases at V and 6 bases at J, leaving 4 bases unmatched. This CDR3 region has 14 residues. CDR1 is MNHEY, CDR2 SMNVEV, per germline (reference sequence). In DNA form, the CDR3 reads TGTGCCAGCAGGCGGGACAGGGGATCCGGGGAGCTGTTTTTT. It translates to CASRRDRGSGELFF.

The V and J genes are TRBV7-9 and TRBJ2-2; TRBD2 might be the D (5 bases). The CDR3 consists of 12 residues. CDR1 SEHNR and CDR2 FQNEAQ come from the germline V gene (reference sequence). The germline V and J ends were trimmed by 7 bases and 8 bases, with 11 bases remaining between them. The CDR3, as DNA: TGTGCCAGCATGAGGAGGCGGGGGGAGCTGTTTTTT. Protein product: CASMRRRGELFF.

The chain's CDR3 is CASSQPWEKLFF. CDR3 nucleotides: TGTGCCAGTAGCCAGCCGTGGGAAAAACTGTTTTTT. V usage is TRBV19 and J usage is TRBJ1-4; D gene unclear. From germline, CDR1 is LNHDA and CDR2 SQIVND (reference sequence). Trimming stripped 6 bases from V and 8 bases from J, with 10 bases between. The CDR3 length is 12 residues.

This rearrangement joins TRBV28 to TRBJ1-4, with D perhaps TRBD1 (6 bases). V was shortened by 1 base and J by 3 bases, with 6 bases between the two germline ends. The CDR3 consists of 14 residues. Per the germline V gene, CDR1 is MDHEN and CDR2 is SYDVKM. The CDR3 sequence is CASSLSGANEKLFF. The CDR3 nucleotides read TGTGCCAGCAGTTTATCAGGGGCTAATGAAAAACTGTTTTTT.

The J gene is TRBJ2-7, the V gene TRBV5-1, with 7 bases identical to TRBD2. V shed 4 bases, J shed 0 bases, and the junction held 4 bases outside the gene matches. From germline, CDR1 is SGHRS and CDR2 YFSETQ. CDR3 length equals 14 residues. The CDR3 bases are TGCGCCAGCAGCGCCGGGGGGACCTCCTACGAGCAGTACTTC. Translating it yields CASSAGGTSYEQYF.

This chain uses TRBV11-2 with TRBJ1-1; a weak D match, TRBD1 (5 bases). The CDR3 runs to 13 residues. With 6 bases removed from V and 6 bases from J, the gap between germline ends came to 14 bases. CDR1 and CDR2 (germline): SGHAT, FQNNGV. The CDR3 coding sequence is TGTGCCAGCAGTCACAGGAACGCCCCTGAAGCTTTCTTT. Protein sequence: CASSHRNAPEAFF.

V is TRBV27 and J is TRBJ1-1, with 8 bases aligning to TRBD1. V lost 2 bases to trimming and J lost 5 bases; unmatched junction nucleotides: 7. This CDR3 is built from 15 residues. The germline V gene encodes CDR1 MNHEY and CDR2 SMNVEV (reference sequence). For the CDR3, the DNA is TGTGCCAGCAGTTTAGGACAGGGCTTTAGGACTGAAGCTTTCTTT. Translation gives CASSLGQGFRTEAFF.

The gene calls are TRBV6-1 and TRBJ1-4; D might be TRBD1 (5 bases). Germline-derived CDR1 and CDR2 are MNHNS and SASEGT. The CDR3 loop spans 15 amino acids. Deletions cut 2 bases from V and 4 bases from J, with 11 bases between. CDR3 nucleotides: TGTGCCAGCAGTGAAACTGCAGGGTATAATGAAAAACTGTTTTTT. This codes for CASSETAGYNEKLFF.